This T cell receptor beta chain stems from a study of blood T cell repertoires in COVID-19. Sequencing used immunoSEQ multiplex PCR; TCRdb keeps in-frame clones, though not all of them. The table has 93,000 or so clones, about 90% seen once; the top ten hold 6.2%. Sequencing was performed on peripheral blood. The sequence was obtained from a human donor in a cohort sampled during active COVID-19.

CDR3 in DNA: TGTGCCAGCAGCCTTACTCGGCAGGGGGACACTGAAGCTTTCTTT. It encodes CASSLTRQGDTEAFF. The chain employs TRBV3-1 (or the pseudogene TRBV3-2) and TRBJ1-1, with 7 nucleotides matching TRBD1. V shed 4 bases, J shed 3 bases, and the junction held 8 bases outside the gene matches. The CDR3 has 15 residues. CDR1 is LGHDT, CDR2 YNNKEL, per germline (reference sequence).